Below, 32 T cell receptor beta chains from the same sample are listed, as sequenced in a study of blood T cells in healthy people across ages. The authors ran a second PCR of about 6 to 11 cycles using a sample-barcoded 5' primer and a J-beta primer mix. Each CDR3 protein gets one entry after TCRdb re-called the 5' RACE reads with MiXCR. The sample holds approximately 730,000 distinct CDR3 sequences; 40% to 45% are singletons and the top ten take 20% to 25%. The sample comprised blood. These receptors originate from a woman in her sixties or seventies in good health.

This clonotype came up many times. This rearrangement joins TRBV29-1 to TRBJ2-3; 11 nucleotides align to TRBD2. This CDR3 has 15 amino acids. Germline V lookup: CDR1 SQVTM, CDR2 ANQGSEA. Trimming took 5 bases from V and 9 from J; bases not matched to a gene: 13. The CDR3 here is CSVNPGTSGQGTQYF. CDR3 nucleotides: TGCAGCGTTAACCCCGGGACTAGCGGTCAAGGAACGCAGTATTTT.

This clonotype occurred a few times. One junction end does not reproduce the germline sequence, and a read error may be involved. This chain links TRBV29-1 with TRBJ1-6, with 7 bases lining up with TRBD1. The germline gives CDR1 SQVTM, CDR2 ANQGSEA. The CDR3 loop spans 13 amino acids. The CDR3 loop is CSVGWDSDSPIHF. The CDR3 coding sequence is TGCAGCGTTGGGTGGGACAGCGATTCACCCATCCACTTT. The whole variable domain, filled in from reference TRBV29-1 and TRBJ1-6, reads SAVISQKPSRDICQRGTSLTIQCQVDSQVTMMFWYRQQPGQSLTLIATANQGSEATYESGFVIDKFPISRPNLTFSTLTVSNMSPEDSSIYLCSVGWDSDSPIHFGNGTRLTVT.

This clonotype came up a few times. This chain joins TRBV4-2 and TRBJ2-1; maybe TRBD1 (6 bases). The CDR3 is made up of 14 amino acids. Looked up from germline, CDR1 is LGHNA and CDR2 is YNFKEQ. The germline V and J ends were trimmed by 3 bases and 1 base, with 7 bases remaining between them. The chain's CDR3 is CASSQQGSYNEQFF. CDR3 DNA: TGTGCCAGCAGCCAGCAGGGGTCCTACAATGAGCAGTTCTTC.

The table lists this clonotype with a few counts. The CDR3 nucleotides are TGTGCCATCAGTGAGGGTCAGGAGACCCAGTACTTC. Its translation: CAISEGQETQYF. The chain recombines TRBV10-3 with TRBJ2-5, with D unclear. This CDR3 contains 12 residues. V lost 2 bases and J lost 5, with 6 bases in between. The germline gives CDR1 ENHRY, CDR2 SYGVKD.

J is TRBJ2-2 and V is TRBV28; 8 bases map to TRBD1. This CDR3 has 14 residues. From germline, CDR1 is MDHEN and CDR2 SYDVKM. With V trimmed by 4 bases and J by 4 bases, 2 bases remained unmatched. CDR3 protein: CASSSGQGTGELFF. The CDR3, as DNA: TGTGCCAGCAGTTCCGGACAGGGCACCGGGGAGCTGTTTTTT.

The V and J genes are TRBV29-1 and TRBJ2-6; possible D gene TRBD2, 5 bases. Trimming took off 4 bases at V and 0 bases at J, with 10 bases between the two ends. The CDR3 covers 15 residues. From germline, CDR1 is SQVTM and CDR2 ANQGSEA. CDR3: CSVVGDHSGANVLTF. The CDR3 nucleotides read TGCAGCGTTGTCGGGGATCACTCTGGGGCCAACGTCCTGACTTTC.

This clonotype was seen repeatedly, ten times or more. The chain couples TRBV5-1 to TRBJ2-5; TRBD2 matches 13 bases. The CDR3 is 15 amino acids. V lost 2 bases, J lost 2 bases, and 0 bases stayed unmatched. The germline V gene encodes CDR1 SGHRS and CDR2 YFSETQ. This chain's CDR3 is CASSLLAGGQETQYF. The CDR3 DNA sequence: TGCGCCAGCAGCTTACTAGCGGGGGGGCAAGAGACCCAGTACTTC.

V and J are TRBV5-1 and TRBJ1-4; 9 bases are a match to TRBD1. This CDR3 is built from 14 residues. With V trimmed by 0 bases and J by 9 bases, 3 bases remained unmatched. The germline CDR1 and CDR2 sequences are SGHRS and YFSETQ. The CDR3 spells CASSLGDREQKLFF. In DNA, the CDR3 is TGCGCCAGCAGCTTGGGGGACAGGGAACAAAAACTGTTTTTT.

V gene TRBV27 combines with J gene TRBJ2-1; 7 positions match TRBD1. Germline CDR1 reads MNHEY; CDR2 reads SMNVEV (reference sequence). CDR3 length equals 14 residues. The V gene end was trimmed by 7 bases and the J gene end by 5 bases; junction bases not matched to a gene: 8. Written as DNA, the CDR3 is TGTGCCAGCAATCGGGACAGAATAAACAATGAGCAGTTCTTC. The encoded protein is CASNRDRINNEQFF.

The chain has TRBV20-1 and TRBJ1-1; 9 bases are shared with TRBD1. Losses at the gene ends were 5 bases for V and 4 bases for J; bases not matched to a gene: 8. This CDR3 contains 14 residues. The germline gives CDR1 DFQATT, CDR2 SNEGSKA (reference sequence). CDR3 in DNA: TGCAGTGCTCGGGACGGACAGGGGAGCACTGAAGCTTTCTTT. Its translation: CSARDGQGSTEAFF.

The V gene is TRBV28, the J gene TRBJ2-7, with D hard to call. V was shortened by 4 bases and J by 1 base, with 14 bases between the two germline ends. The length of the CDR3 is 15 residues. The germline V gene has CDR1 MDHEN and CDR2 SYDVKM. The CDR3 protein is CASSSQLASSYEQYF. The DNA of the CDR3 is TGTGCCAGCAGTTCCCAATTAGCCTCGTCCTACGAGCAGTACTTC.

To note about this clonotype: With a much larger clone just one base away, this may be a read error. The V gene is TRBV7-2, the J gene TRBJ2-2, with D possibly matching TRBD2 (6 bases). Germline CDR1 SGHTA, CDR2 FQGNSA. CDR3 size: 15 residues. V gave up 5 bases and J gave up 4 bases, with 14 bases separating them. The CDR3, as DNA: TGTGCCAGCAGCCCAGGACGAGCGGGCACCGGGGAGCTGTTTTTT. This translates into CASSPGRAGTGELFF.

The DNA for the CDR3 is TGTGCCAGCAGTTACCTAACAGGTTACTATGGCTACACCTTC. Encoded protein: CASSYLTGYYGYTF. The chain combines TRBV6-5 with TRBJ1-2; D might be TRBD1 (5 bases). V lost 2 bases and J lost 3, with 10 bases in between. The CDR3 is made up of 14 amino acids. Germline V gene lookup returns CDR1 MNHEY and CDR2 SVGAGI.

This chain connects TRBV3-1 to TRBJ2-2; D call uncertain. Germline CDR1 and CDR2: LGHDT and YNNKEL (reference sequence). The CDR3 spans 10 residues. The germline V and J ends were trimmed by 8 bases and 8 bases, with 6 bases remaining between them. This CDR3 is CASDPGELFF. The CDR3 DNA is TGTGCCAGCGACCCGGGGGAGCTGTTTTTT.

The chain combines TRBV27 with TRBJ2-5, with D perhaps given as TRBD1 or TRBD2 (5 bases each). This CDR3 is built from 17 residues. Trimming took 5 bases from V and 0 from J, leaving 19 bases between them. Germline V gene sequence: CDR1 MNHEY, CDR2 SMNVEV (reference sequence). The CDR3 DNA reads TGTGCCAGCAGTCCGGGACCTACCAAGGGGTACCAAGAGACCCAGTACTTC. Protein sequence: CASSPGPTKGYQETQYF.

This clonotype was detected ten times or more. The chain is built from TRBV29-1 and TRBJ2-2, with 10 bases that match TRBD1. The CDR3 is 15 amino acids. CDR1 SQVTM and CDR2 ANQGSEA come from the germline V gene. V lost 7 bases and J lost 1; bases outside the gene matches: 6. The CDR3 DNA reads TGCAGCGCCACGACAGGGGGCGGGAACACCGGGGAGCTGTTTTTT. Translated: CSATTGGGNTGELFF.

In nucleotides, the CDR3 is TGTGCCAGCAGCCAACGCACTAGCGAAAAGTTCTTC. Translating it yields CASSQRTSEKFF. The chain has TRBV3-1 and TRBJ2-1; 7 positions agree with TRBD2. Germline V gene sequence: CDR1 LGHDT, CDR2 YNNKEL (reference sequence). Trimming removed 2 bases from V and 14 bases from J; junction bases left unmatched: 6. The CDR3 length is 12 residues.

In this sample, this clonotype turned up a few times. The CDR3 reads CASRSRDRVPWANVLTF. CDR3 in DNA: TGTGCCAGCAGATCTAGGGACAGGGTGCCCTGGGCCAACGTCCTGACTTTC. This rearrangement joins TRBV12-3 or TRBV12-4 to TRBJ2-6; 9 bases agree with TRBD1. The trim removed 6 bases at V and 5 bases at J, leaving 11 bases unmatched. This CDR3 region has 17 residues.

This clonotype has just a few counts. The germline gene is not matched at one end of the junction; a read error may be the cause. This chain joins TRBV2 and TRBJ1-5; 9 positions match TRBD1. The CDR3 contains 15 residues. Per the germline V gene, CDR1 is SNHLY and CDR2 is FYNNEI. This CDR3 is CASSEGTGRNQPQHF. CDR3 sequence (DNA): TGTGCCAGCAGCGAAGGGACAGGGCGGAATCAGCCCCAGCATTTT.

This chain joins TRBV20-1 and TRBJ2-5; 14 bases are shared with TRBD2. Looked up from germline, CDR1 is DFQATT and CDR2 is SNEGSKA (reference sequence). The CDR3 sequence is 14 residues long. The ends lost 7 bases at V and 7 bases at J; junction bases unmatched: 8. The CDR3 here is CSVKTSGGEGTQYF. The CDR3, as DNA: TGCAGTGTTAAGACTAGCGGGGGGGAAGGGACCCAGTACTTC.

This clonotype was seen a few times. V usage is TRBV7-3 and J usage is TRBJ2-3, with 10 bases matching TRBD2. Trimming cost V 2 bases and J 5 bases; bases outside gene matches: 7. The CDR3 has 16 residues. Germline CDR1 is SGHTA and CDR2 is FQGTGA. The CDR3 sequence: CASSLGPSGSLDTQYF. The CDR3 nucleotides read TGTGCCAGCAGCTTAGGTCCTAGCGGGAGTTTAGATACGCAGTATTTT.

The rearrangement uses TRBV20-1 and TRBJ1-1; D unclear. The CDR3 runs to 13 residues. Germline CDR1 is DFQATT and CDR2 is SNEGSKA (reference sequence). Trimming cost V 5 bases and J 0 bases, with 10 bases left between them. The CDR3 is CSASLGLNTEAFF. CDR3 coding DNA: TGCAGTGCTTCACTCGGATTGAACACTGAAGCTTTCTTT.

The genes are TRBV4-1 and TRBJ2-7; no clear D gene. This CDR3 is 15 amino acids long. V was cut by 0 bases and J by 2 bases, with 11 bases left in between. Germline-derived CDR1 and CDR2 are MGHRA and YSYEKL. CDR3 bases: TGCGCCAGCAGCCAAGAAGGTAGGGCCCCCTACGAGCAGTACTTC. It yields the protein CASSQEGRAPYEQYF.

This clonotype was detected many times. The V gene is TRBV5-1, the J gene TRBJ2-7; TRBD2 aligns across 9 bases. The ends lost 0 bases at V and 3 bases at J; junction bases unmatched: 4. CDR1 and CDR2 from the germline V gene are SGHRS and YFSETQ. The CDR3 has 15 residues. The CDR3 loop is CASSLELAGIYEQYF. The CDR3 DNA is TGCGCCAGCAGCTTGGAGCTAGCGGGAATCTACGAGCAGTACTTC.

This clonotype was counted many times. The gene calls are TRBV7-3 and TRBJ2-1; 9 bases align to TRBD2. V shed 4 bases, J shed 9 bases, and the junction held 7 bases outside the gene matches. The CDR3 is 14 amino acids. Germline V gene sequence: CDR1 SGHTA, CDR2 FQGTGA. DNA for the CDR3: TGTGCCAGCAGCTCAAGCGGGGGGCCAAGTGAGCAGTTCTTC. Protein: CASSSSGGPSEQFF.

To note about this clonotype: Given a much more abundant clone one base away, this may be a read error. The rearrangement links TRBV29-1 to TRBJ2-5; possible D gene TRBD1, 6 bases. The J call may not be correct, given that the DNA end is closer to TRBJ2-1. The germline gives CDR1 SQVTM, CDR2 ANQGSEA. This CDR3 has 12 residues. CDR3 DNA: TGCAGCGTTGAGGACAGCCAAGAGACCCAGTTCTTC. It yields the protein CSVEDSQETQFF.

The chain joins TRBV20-1 to TRBJ1-1; no reliable D call. Germline CDR1 reads DFQATT; CDR2 reads SNEGSKA (reference sequence). Trimming left V 7 bases short and J 8 bases short, with 11 bases between. The CDR3 has 10 amino acids. The CDR3 nucleotides read TGCAGTGTTAGTAGGGCAGAAGCTTTCTTT. Residues: CSVSRAEAFF.

The chain carries TRBV20-1 and TRBJ2-6; maybe TRBD2 (7 bases). This CDR3 is built from 17 residues. From germline, CDR1 is DFQATT and CDR2 SNEGSKA (reference sequence). Trimming shortened V by 3 bases and J by 0 bases, and 15 bases separated the two germline ends. This CDR3 reads CSARGGGGLSGANVLTF. The DNA of the CDR3 is TGCAGTGCTAGGGGCGGCGGGGGCCTCTCTGGGGCCAACGTCCTGACTTTC.

The table lists this clonotype with many counts. The chain combines TRBV14 with TRBJ2-3; D remains ambiguous. This CDR3 has 13 amino acids. Germline V gives CDR1 SGHDN, CDR2 FVKESK. Trimming took off 4 bases at V and 6 bases at J, with 11 bases between the two ends. The CDR3 region has the DNA TGTGCCAGCAGCCTTACAAACCGGGATACGCAGTATTTT. The encoded protein is CASSLTNRDTQYF.

The chain is built from TRBV24-1 and TRBJ2-1, with TRBD2 as a possible D gene (7 bases). The CDR3 extends over 16 amino acids. V was clipped by 1 base and J by 13 bases, with 22 bases between them. Germline CDR1 and CDR2: KGHDR and SFDVKD. In DNA form, the CDR3 reads TGTGCCACCAGTGATTTTACAGGGAGGGGGGAAGAGACCCAGTTCTTC. Its protein is CATSDFTGRGEETQFF.

This clonotype was seen a few times. The gene calls are TRBV5-1 and TRBJ2-5, with 14 bases that match TRBD2. This CDR3 contains 16 residues. J was trimmed by 5 bases and V by 9 bases; bases with no gene match: 12. Germline V CDR1 and CDR2: SGHRS, YFSETQ. CDR3: CATTGLAGATGETQYF. The CDR3 DNA reads as TGCGCCACTACGGGACTAGCGGGGGCCACGGGGGAGACCCAGTACTTC.

The chain is built from TRBV6-1 and TRBJ1-6, with unresolved D. In germline, CDR1 is MNHNS, CDR2 SASEGT. The CDR3 covers 13 residues. V was pared by 8 bases and J by 6 bases, with 11 bases between. The DNA of the CDR3 is TGTGCCAGCGGTTCCGACCCTAATTCACCCCTCCACTTT. Encoded protein: CASGSDPNSPLHF.